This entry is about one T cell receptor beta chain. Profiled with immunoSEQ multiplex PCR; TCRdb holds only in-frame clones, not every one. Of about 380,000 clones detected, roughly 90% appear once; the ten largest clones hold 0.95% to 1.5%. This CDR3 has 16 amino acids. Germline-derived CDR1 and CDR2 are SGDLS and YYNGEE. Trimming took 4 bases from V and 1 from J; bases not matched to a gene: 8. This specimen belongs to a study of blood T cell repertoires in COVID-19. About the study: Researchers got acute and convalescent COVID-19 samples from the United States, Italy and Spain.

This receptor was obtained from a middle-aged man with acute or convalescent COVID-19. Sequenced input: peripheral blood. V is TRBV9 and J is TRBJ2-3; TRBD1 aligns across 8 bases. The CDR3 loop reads CASSIPETGGTDTQYF. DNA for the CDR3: TGTGCCAGCAGCATTCCCGAGACAGGGGGCACAGATACGCAGTATTTT.